A single T cell receptor beta chain is shown here with its context. Additional DNA sequences in this sample encode the identical CDR3. V was clipped by 0 bases and J by 3 bases, with 11 bases between them. Germline CDR1 and CDR2: SGDLS and YYNGEE. This CDR3 is 15 amino acids long. The record originates from a study of cytomegalovirus exposure and HLA in healthy donors. PCR amplification relied on 60 Vbeta primers (plus 13 Jbeta primers). Here immunoSEQ multiplex PCR was the method, and the copy in TCRdb shows in-frame clones only, minus some. The table includes about 120,000 clones, around 86% detected once.

The sequencing input was PBMCs. This sequence joins TRBV9 and TRBJ2-3, with D possibly matching TRBD1 (5 bases). The TCR was taken from a woman aged 30 to 39 in good health and CMV-seronegative. DNA for the CDR3: TGTGCCAGCAGCGTAGAGGCAGGGCTGACAGATACGCAGTATTTT. Translated, it gives CASSVEAGLTDTQYF.